The 9 T cell receptor beta chains given below trace back to one sample, sequenced in a study of Ad26.COV2.S vaccination and SARS-CoV-2 variants. Treatment meaning: about 20 received Ad26.COV2.S at low or high dose, single or two shots; 5 received placebo; per-sample allocation not given. Sampling happened 63 days after the first vaccine or placebo injection. Some clones are missing from TCRdb's copy, which holds only in-frame ones; the method was immunoSEQ multiplex PCR. The sample lists around 300,000 clones; 88% were seen once. The specimen comprised peripheral blood, sampled in a trial of Ad26.COV2.S vaccine versus placebo. All receptors derive from a person aged 18-60 years who received the Ad26.COV2.S COVID-19 vaccine or a placebo.

The V gene is TRBV5-1, the J gene TRBJ1-4, with TRBD1 as a possible D gene (5 bases). Per the germline V gene, CDR1 is SGHRS and CDR2 is YFSETQ. Trimming cost V 0 bases and J 8 bases, with 14 bases left between them. The CDR3 length is 15 residues. CDR3 in DNA: TGCGCCAGCAGCTTGGAAGAGGGGCGGGGCGAAAAACTGTTTTTT. Protein sequence: CASSLEEGRGEKLFF.

This clone was observed a few times. The chain carries TRBV30 and TRBJ1-4; TRBD1 is a possible D gene (6 bases). Trimming took off 5 bases at V and 2 bases at J, with 9 bases between the two ends. The length of the CDR3 is 13 residues. Germline CDR1 reads GTSNPN; CDR2 reads SVGIG (reference sequence). The CDR3 DNA sequence: TGTGCCTGGGCTACAGGGACTAATGAAAAACTGTTTTTT. Protein: CAWATGTNEKLFF.

This clone was recorded a few times. Distinct nucleotide sequences in the sample also encode this CDR3. The CDR3 loop reads CASSPGQGSYNEQFF. The CDR3 DNA sequence: TGTGCCAGCTCACCAGGACAGGGCTCCTACAATGAGCAGTTCTTC. This chain links TRBV18 with TRBJ2-1, with TRBD1 matching 8 bases. The CDR3 runs 15 residues. Germline assignment: CDR1 KGHSH and CDR2 LQKENI. Trimming cost V 2 bases and J 0 bases; bases outside gene matches: 0.

The chain recombines TRBV5-4 with TRBJ2-2; the match to TRBD1 covers 9 bases. The J segment lost 1 base and the V segment lost 4 bases, leaving 5 bases of the junction unmatched. Germline V lookup: CDR1 SGHNT, CDR2 YYREEE (reference sequence). The CDR3 totals 16 residues. The CDR3 sequence is CASSPQGARNTGELFF. The CDR3 DNA follows: TGTGCCAGCAGCCCACAGGGGGCGAGGAACACCGGGGAGCTGTTTTTT. The full variable domain, completed using reference TRBV5-4 and TRBJ2-2, is ETGVTQSPTHLIKTRGQQVTLRCSSQSGHNTVSWYQQALGQGPQFIFQYYREEENGRGNFPPRFSGLQFPNYSSELNVNALELDDSALYLCASSPQGARNTGELFFGEGSRLTVL.

The chain uses TRBV7-9 and TRBJ1-1; the match to TRBD1 covers 9 bases. The V segment lost 5 bases and the J segment 5 bases; nucleotides outside the gene matches: 6. Germline V gene lookup returns CDR1 SEHNR and CDR2 FQNEAQ (reference sequence). This CDR3 is built from 14 residues. The CDR3 sequence is CASSLRQGVTEAFF. CDR3 coding DNA: TGTGCCAGCAGCCTACGACAGGGGGTTACTGAAGCTTTCTTT.

The genes are TRBV3-1 (or the pseudogene TRBV3-2) and TRBJ1-2; weak D call: TRBD1 (6 bases). The V end lost 1 base, the J end lost 4 bases, and 13 bases lay between the germline ends. This CDR3 comprises 15 residues. Looked up from germline, CDR1 is LGHDT and CDR2 is YNNKEL (reference sequence). The CDR3 is CASSQGGATSYGYTF. DNA of the CDR3: TGTGCCAGCAGCCAAGGGGGGGCGACCAGCTATGGCTACACCTTC.

This clone was detected only a few times. The CDR3 protein is CASSLGQSNSPLHF. In nucleotides, the CDR3 is TGCGCCAGCAGCTTGGGTCAGAGTAATTCACCCCTCCACTTT. The chain carries TRBV5-1 and TRBJ1-6; no definite D call. Trimming took 0 bases from V and 6 from J, leaving 7 bases between them. Germline-derived CDR1 and CDR2 are SGHRS and YFSETQ. CDR3 length: 14 amino acids.

The chain links TRBV6-5 to TRBJ1-5; D may be TRBD1 (5 bases). V lost 0 bases and J 1 base, leaving 10 bases between the germline ends. The germline V gene has CDR1 MNHEY and CDR2 SVGAGI. The CDR3 is 16 amino acids. The CDR3 sequence is CASSYSKGWSNQPQHF. The CDR3, as DNA: TGTGCCAGCAGTTACTCGAAGGGGTGGAGCAATCAGCCCCAGCATTTT.

This chain links TRBV11-2 with TRBJ2-2, with a possible D match to TRBD1 (5 bases). Trimming removed 3 bases at V and 4 bases at J, with 15 bases between. CDR1 is SGHAT and CDR2 is FQNNGV in the germline V gene. The CDR3 is 16 amino acids. The CDR3, as DNA: TGTGCCAGCAGCTTGAAAGTAACCCAGGGCACCGGGGAGCTGTTTTTT. Amino acids: CASSLKVTQGTGELFF.